The 3 T cell receptor beta chains given below trace back to one sample, sequenced in a study of identical twins. Each CDR3 protein gets one entry after TCRdb re-called the 5' RACE reads with MiXCR. The top ten hold about 1.8% of the sample, which has 640,000 or so distinct CDR3 sequences, roughly 6% seen once. Sample: naive T cells sorted from blood. Receptors were obtained from a young man in good health.

A note on this clonotype: Given the absence of the conserved phenylalanine or tryptophan at the CDR3 end, a read error is likely. The chain carries TRBV20-1 and TRBJ1-3, with 7 nucleotides matching TRBD1. Germline CDR1 DFQATT, CDR2 SNEGSKA (reference sequence). The CDR3 is 12 amino acids. V lost 3 bases and J lost 8; bases outside the gene matches: 4. CDR3: CSASYQGDTIYC. CDR3 nucleotide sequence: TGCAGTGCTAGTTATCAGGGGGACACCATATATTGT.

At least ten counts were recorded for this clonotype. The V gene is TRBV28, the J gene TRBJ2-3; weak D call: TRBD1 (6 bases). This CDR3 spans 12 amino acids. Trimming pared 3 bases from V and 7 bases from J, leaving 8 bases between. Germline V CDR1 and CDR2: MDHEN, SYDVKM. The CDR3 loop reads CASSLGANTQYF. In DNA form, the CDR3 reads TGTGCCAGCAGTTTGGGGGCTAATACGCAGTATTTT. Using reference TRBV28 and TRBJ2-3 for the parts outside the CDR3, the full variable domain is DVKVTQSSRYLVKRTGEKVFLECVQDMDHENMFWYRQDPGLGLRLIYFSYDVKMKEKGDIPEGYSVSREKKERFSLILESASTNQTSMYLCASSLGANTQYFGPGTRLTVL.

This clonotype was seen only a few times. The chain carries TRBV15 and TRBJ2-7; D is possibly TRBD1 or TRBD2 (5 bases each). Germline V gives CDR1 LNHNV, CDR2 YYDKDF (reference sequence). V lost 11 bases and J 1 base, leaving 18 bases between the germline ends. CDR3 length equals 14 residues. The CDR3 here is CAASGTEGSYEQYF. DNA of the CDR3: TGTGCCGCCTCCGGGACGGAAGGGTCCTACGAGCAGTACTTC.